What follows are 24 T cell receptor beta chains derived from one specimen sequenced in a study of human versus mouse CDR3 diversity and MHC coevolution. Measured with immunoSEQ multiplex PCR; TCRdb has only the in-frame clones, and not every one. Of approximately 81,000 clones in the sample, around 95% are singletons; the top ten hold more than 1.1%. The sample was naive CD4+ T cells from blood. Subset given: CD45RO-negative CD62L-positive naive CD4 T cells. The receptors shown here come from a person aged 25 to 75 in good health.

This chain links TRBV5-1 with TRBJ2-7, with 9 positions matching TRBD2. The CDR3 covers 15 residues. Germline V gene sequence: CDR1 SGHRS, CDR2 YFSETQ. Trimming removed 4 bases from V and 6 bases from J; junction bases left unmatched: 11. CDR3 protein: CASSESGTSWGEQYF. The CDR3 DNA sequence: TGCGCCAGCAGCGAATCCGGGACTAGCTGGGGCGAGCAGTACTTC.

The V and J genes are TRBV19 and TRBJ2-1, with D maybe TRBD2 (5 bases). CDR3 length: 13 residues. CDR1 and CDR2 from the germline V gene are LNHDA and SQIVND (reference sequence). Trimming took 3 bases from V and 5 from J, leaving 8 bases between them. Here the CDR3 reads CASSIGNNNEQFF. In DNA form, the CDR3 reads TGTGCCAGTAGTATCGGGAACAACAATGAGCAGTTCTTC.

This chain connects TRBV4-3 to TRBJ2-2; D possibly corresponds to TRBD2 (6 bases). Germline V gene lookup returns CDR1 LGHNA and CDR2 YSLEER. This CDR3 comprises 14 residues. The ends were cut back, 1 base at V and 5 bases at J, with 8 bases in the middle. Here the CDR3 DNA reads TGCGCCAGCAGCCAAGTCGGGAGTACCGGGGAGCTGTTTTTT. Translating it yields CASSQVGSTGELFF.

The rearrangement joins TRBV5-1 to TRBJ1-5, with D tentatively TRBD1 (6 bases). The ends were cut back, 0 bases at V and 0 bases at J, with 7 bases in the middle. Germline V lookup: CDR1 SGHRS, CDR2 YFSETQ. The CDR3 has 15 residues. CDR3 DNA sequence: TGCGCCAGCAGCTTGGGGGGGCTTAGCAATCAGCCCCAGCATTTT. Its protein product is CASSLGGLSNQPQHF. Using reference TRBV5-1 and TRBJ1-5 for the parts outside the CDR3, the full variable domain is KAGVTQTPRYLIKTRGQQVTLSCSPISGHRSVSWYQQTPGQGLQFLFEYFSETQRNKGNFPGRFSGRQFSNSRSEMNVSTLELGDSALYLCASSLGGLSNQPQHFGDGTRLSIL.

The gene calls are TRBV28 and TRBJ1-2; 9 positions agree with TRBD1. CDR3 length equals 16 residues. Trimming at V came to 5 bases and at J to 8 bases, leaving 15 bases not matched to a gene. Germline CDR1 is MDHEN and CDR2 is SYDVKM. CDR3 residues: CASSLGSTGGDLGYTF. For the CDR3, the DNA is TGTGCCAGCAGTCTAGGGTCGACAGGGGGGGACCTCGGCTACACCTTC.

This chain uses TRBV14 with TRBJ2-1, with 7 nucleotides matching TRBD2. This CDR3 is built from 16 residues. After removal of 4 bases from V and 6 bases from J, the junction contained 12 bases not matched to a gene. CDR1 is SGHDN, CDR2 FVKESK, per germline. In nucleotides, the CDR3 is TGTGCCAGCAGCCTTCTCGGACTAGTTCAATCCAATGAGCAGTTCTTC. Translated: CASSLLGLVQSNEQFF.

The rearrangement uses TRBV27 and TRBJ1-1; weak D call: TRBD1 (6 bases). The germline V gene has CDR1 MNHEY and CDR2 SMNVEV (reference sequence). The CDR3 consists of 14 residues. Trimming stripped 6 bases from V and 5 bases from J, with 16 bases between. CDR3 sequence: CASRLYRDYTEAFF. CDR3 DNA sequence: TGTGCCAGCAGACTATACAGGGATTATACTGAAGCTTTCTTT.

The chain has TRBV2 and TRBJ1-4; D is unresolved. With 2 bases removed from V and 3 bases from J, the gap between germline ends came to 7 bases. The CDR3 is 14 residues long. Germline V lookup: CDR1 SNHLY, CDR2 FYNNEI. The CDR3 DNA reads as TGTGCCAGCAGTGAACAGGCTGCTAATGAAAAACTGTTTTTT. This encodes CASSEQAANEKLFF.

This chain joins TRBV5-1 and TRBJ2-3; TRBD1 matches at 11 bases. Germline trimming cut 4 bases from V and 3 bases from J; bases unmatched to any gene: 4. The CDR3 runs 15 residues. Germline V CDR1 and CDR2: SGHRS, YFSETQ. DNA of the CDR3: TGCGCCAGCAGCCTGGGACAGGGGGTGACAGATACGCAGTATTTT. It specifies CASSLGQGVTDTQYF.

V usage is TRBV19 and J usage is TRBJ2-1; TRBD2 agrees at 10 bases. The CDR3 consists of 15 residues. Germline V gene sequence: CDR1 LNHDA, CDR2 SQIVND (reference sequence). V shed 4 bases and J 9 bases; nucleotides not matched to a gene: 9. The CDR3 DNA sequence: TGTGCCAGTAGTAGGGGTCTAGCGGGAGCCGGTGAGCAGTTCTTC. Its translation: CASSRGLAGAGEQFF.

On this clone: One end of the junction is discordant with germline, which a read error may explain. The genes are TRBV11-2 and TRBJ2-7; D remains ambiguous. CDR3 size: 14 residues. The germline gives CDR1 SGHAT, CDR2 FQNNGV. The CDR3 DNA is TGTGCCAGCAGCATAGATTACAACTCCTACGAGCAGTACTTC. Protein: CASSIDYNSYEQYF.

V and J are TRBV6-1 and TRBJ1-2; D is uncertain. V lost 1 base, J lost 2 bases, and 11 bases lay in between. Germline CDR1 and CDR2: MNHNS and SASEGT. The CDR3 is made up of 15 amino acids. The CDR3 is CASSEELGKNYGYTF. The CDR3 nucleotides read TGTGCCAGCAGTGAAGAACTAGGGAAGAACTATGGCTACACCTTC.

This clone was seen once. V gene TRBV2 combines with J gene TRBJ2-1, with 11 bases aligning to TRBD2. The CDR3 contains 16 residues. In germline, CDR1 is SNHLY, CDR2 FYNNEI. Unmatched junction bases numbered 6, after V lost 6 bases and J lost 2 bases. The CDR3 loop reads CASRGRLAGPYNEQFF. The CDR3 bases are TGTGCCAGCAGGGGCCGACTAGCGGGGCCCTACAATGAGCAGTTCTTC.

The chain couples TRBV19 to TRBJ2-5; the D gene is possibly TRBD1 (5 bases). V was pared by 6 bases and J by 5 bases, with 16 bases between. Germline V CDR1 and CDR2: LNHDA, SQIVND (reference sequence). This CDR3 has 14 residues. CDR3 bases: TGTGCCAGTAGGGCCTCACTCGCAGGGGAGACCCAGTACTTC. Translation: CASRASLAGETQYF.

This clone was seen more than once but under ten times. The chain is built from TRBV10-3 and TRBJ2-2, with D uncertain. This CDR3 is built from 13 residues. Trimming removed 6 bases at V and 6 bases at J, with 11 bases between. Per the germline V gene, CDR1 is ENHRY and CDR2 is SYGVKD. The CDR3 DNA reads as TGTGCCATCAGCAACACAGCCCCCGGGGAGCTGTTTTTT. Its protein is CAISNTAPGELFF.

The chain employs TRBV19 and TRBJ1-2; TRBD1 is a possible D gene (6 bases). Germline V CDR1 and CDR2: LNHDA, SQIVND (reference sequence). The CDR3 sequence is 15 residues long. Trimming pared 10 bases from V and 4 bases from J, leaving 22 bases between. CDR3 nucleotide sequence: TGTGCCACGACTGGGGGGGCGAGATCTGGCTATGGCTACACCTTC. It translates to CATTGGARSGYGYTF.

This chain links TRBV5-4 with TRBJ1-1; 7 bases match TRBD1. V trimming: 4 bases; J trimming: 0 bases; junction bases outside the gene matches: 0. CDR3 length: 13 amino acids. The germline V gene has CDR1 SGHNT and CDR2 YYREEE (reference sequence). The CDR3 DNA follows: TGTGCCAGCAGCGACAGGGTGAACACTGAAGCTTTCTTT. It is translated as CASSDRVNTEAFF.

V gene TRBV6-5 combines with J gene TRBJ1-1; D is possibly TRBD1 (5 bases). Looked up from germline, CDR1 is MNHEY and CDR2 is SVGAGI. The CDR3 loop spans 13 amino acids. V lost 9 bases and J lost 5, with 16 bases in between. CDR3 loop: CASLSAGRTEAFF. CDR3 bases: TGTGCCAGTCTCTCCGCAGGGCGAACTGAAGCTTTCTTT.

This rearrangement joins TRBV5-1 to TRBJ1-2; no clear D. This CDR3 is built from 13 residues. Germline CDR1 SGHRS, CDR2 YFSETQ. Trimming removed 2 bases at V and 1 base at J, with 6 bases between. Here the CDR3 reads CASSFGGNYGYTF. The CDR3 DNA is TGCGCCAGCAGCTTCGGCGGTAACTATGGCTACACCTTC.

The CDR3 DNA reads as TGTGCCAGCAGCGTCCAGGGAGGATTCTCCTACGAGCAGTACTTC. It is translated as CASSVQGGFSYEQYF. The chain is built from TRBV7-3 and TRBJ2-7; D perhaps matches TRBD2 (6 bases). Germline lookup yields CDR1 SGHTA and CDR2 FQGTGA. Between the trimmed V and J ends, which lost 5 bases and 0 bases, there was a span of 14 bases. The CDR3 runs 15 residues.

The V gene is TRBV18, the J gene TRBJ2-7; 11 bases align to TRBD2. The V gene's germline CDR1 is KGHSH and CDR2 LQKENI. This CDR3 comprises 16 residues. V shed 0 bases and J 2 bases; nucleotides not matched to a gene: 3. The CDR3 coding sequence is TGTGCCAGCTCACCACCTGGGACTAGCGGAACCTACGAGCAGTACTTC. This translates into CASSPPGTSGTYEQYF. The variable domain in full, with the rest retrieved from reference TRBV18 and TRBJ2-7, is NAGVMQNPRHLVRRRGQEARLRCSPMKGHSHVYWYRQLPEEGLKFMVYLQKENIIDESGMPKERFSAEFPKEGPSILRIQQVVRGDSAAYFCASSPPGTSGTYEQYFGPGTRLTVT.

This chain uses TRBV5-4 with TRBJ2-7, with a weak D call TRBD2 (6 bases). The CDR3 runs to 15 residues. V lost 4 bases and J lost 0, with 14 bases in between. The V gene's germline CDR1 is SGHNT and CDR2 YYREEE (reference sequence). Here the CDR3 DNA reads TGTGCCAGCAGCCCAAAATACGGGAGCTCCTACGAGCAGTACTTC. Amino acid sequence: CASSPKYGSSYEQYF.

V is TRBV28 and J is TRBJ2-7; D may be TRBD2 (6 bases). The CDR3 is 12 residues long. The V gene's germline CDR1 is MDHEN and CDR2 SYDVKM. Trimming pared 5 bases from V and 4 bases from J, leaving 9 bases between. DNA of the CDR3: TGTGCCAGCAGTCAACGGGGGTACGAGCAGTACTTC. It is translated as CASSQRGYEQYF.

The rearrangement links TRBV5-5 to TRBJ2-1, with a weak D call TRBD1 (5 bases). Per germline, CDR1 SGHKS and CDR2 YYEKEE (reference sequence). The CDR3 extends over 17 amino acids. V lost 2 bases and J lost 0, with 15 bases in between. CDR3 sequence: CASSLTGNSNSYNEQFF. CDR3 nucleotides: TGTGCCAGCAGCTTAACAGGAAACTCGAACTCCTACAATGAGCAGTTCTTC. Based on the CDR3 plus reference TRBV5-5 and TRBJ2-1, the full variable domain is DAGVTQSPTHLIKTRGQQVTLRCSPISGHKSVSWYQQVLGQGPQFIFQYYEKEERGRGNFPDRFSARQFPNYSSELNVNALLLGDSALYLCASSLTGNSNSYNEQFFGPGTRLTVL.